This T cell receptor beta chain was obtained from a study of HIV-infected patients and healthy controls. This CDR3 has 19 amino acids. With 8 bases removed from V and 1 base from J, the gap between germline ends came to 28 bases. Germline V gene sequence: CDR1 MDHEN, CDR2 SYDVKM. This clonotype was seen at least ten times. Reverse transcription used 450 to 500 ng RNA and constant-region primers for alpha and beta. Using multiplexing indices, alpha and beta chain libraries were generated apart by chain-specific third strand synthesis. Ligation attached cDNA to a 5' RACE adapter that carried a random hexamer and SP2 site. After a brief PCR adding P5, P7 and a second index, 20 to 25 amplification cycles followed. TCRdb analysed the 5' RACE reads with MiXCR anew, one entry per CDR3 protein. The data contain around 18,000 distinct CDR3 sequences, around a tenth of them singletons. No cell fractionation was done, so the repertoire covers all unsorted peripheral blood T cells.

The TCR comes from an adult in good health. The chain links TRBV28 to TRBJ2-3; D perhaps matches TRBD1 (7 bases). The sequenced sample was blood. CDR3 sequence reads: CASAERRGRGSQGTDTQYF. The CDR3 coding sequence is TGTGCCAGCGCTGAACGGAGGGGGCGAGGGTCACAGGGCACAGATACGCAGTATTTT.